The TCR beta chain described here comes from a study of cytomegalovirus exposure and HLA in healthy donors. This clone was found a few times. Germline trimming cut 5 bases from V and 2 bases from J; bases unmatched to any gene: 3. Per the germline V gene, CDR1 is SGHTA and CDR2 is FQGNSA. CDR3 length: 15 residues. The PCR made use of 60 Vbeta and 13 Jbeta primers. Data came from immunoSEQ multiplex PCR; TCRdb stores just in-frame clones and leaves some out. The sample contains approximately 250,000 clones, more than 75% of which appear only once. This TCR came from a girl aged 2 to 9 in good health and CMV-seronegative. V usage is TRBV7-2 and J usage is TRBJ2-7, with TRBD2 matching 13 bases. Material for sequencing was PBMCs. In DNA form, the CDR3 reads TGTGCCAGCAGCATGGGACTAGCGGGACCCTACGAGCAGTACTTC. Translating gives CASSMGLAGPYEQYF.